The 2 T cell receptor beta chains below all came from one sample that was sequenced in a study of CD8 T cells in Susac syndrome. It was with random hexamers that roughly 0.45 to 1 ug RNA was reverse transcribed. In TCRdb, the immunoSEQ multiplex PCR reads were re-called with MiXCR into one record per CDR3 protein. The table includes about 190,000 distinct CDR3 sequences, 80% to 95% detected once. The sample taken for sequencing was CD4+ T cells from PBMCs. Receptor source: a human donor in good health.

Only one count was recorded for this clonotype. V and J are TRBV7-9 and TRBJ2-6; 8 bases map to TRBD1. Germline values: CDR1 SEHNR, CDR2 FQNEAQ (reference sequence). The CDR3 runs 19 residues. J gave up 0 bases and V 5 bases, and 12 bases lay outside the gene matches. The chain's CDR3 is CASSPRTGPLSSGANVLTF. CDR3 DNA sequence: TGTGCCAGCAGCCCACGGACAGGGCCTCTAAGCTCTGGGGCCAACGTCCTGACTTTC.

The genes are TRBV28 and TRBJ1-5, with D possibly matching TRBD1 (6 bases). CDR1 MDHEN and CDR2 SYDVKM come from the germline V gene. The V and J ends lost 5 bases and 4 bases respectively, with 12 bases between them. This CDR3 has 14 residues. The CDR3 spells CASSRDIGNQPQHF. Here the CDR3 DNA reads TGTGCCAGCAGTAGGGACATTGGGAATCAGCCCCAGCATTTT.